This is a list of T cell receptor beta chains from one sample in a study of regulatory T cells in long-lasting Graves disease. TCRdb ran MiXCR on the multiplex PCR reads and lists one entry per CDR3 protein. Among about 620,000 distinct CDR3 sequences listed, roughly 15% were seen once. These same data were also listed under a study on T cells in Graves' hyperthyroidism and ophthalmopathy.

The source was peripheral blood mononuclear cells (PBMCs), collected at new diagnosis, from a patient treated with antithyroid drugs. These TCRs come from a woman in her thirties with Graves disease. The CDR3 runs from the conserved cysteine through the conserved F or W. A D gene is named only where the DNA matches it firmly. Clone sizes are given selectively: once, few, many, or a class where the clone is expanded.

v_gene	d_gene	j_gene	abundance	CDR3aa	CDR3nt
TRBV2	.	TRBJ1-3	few	CASAAGNTIYF	TGTGCCAGTGCAGCGGGGAACACCATATATTTT
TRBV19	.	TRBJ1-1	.	CASSIFGYTEAFF	TGTGCCAGTAGTATTTTCGGGTACACTGAAGCTTTCTTT
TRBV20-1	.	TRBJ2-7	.	CSAIVQLGKSSYEQYF	TGCAGTGCCATCGTGCAGTTGGGAAAGAGCTCCTACGAGCAGTACTTC
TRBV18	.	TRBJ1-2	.	CASSPPLIRGYTF	TGTGCCAGCTCACCACCTCTCATTCGGGGCTACACCTTC
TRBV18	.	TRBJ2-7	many	CASSRDVSSEQYF	TGTGCCAGCTCCCGGGACGTATCGAGCGAGCAGTACTTC
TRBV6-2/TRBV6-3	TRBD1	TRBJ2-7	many	CASSYDRDEQYF	TGTGCCAGCAGCTATGACAGGGACGAGCAGTACTTC
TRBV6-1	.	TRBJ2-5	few	CASRWDETQYF	TGTGCCAGCAGGTGGGACGAGACCCAGTACTTC
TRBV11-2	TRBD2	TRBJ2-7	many	CASRGTSGKLSYEQYF	TGTGCCAGCAGAGGTACTAGCGGGAAGTTAAGCTACGAGCAGTACTTC
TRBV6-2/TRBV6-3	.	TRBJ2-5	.	CASRWGPQETQYF	TGTGCCAGCAGGTGGGGTCCCCAAGAGACCCAGTACTTC
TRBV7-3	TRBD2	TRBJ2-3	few	CASSRLPRLASSTDTQYF	TGTGCCAGCAGCCGATTGCCTAGACTAGCGTCTAGCACAGATACGCAGTATTTT
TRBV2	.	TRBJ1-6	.	CASYRTPSSYNSPLHF	TGTGCCAGCTATCGGACACCAAGCTCCTATAATTCACCCCTCCACTTT
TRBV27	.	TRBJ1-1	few	CASSFRWGSNTEAFF	TGTGCCAGCAGTTTCCGGTGGGGCAGTAACACTGAAGCTTTCTTT
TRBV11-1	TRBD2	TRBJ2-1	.	CASNPNPGTSGWVRNEQFF	TGTGCCAGCAACCCAAACCCAGGGACTAGCGGGTGGGTTAGGAATGAGCAGTTCTTC
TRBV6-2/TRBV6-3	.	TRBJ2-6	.	CASRGRESSGVLTF	TGTGCCAGCAGGGGACGCGAGTCGTCGGGCGTCCTGACTTTC
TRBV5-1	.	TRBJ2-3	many	CASSLGHEIADTQYF	TGCGCCAGCAGCTTGGGACACGAAATTGCAGATACGCAGTATTTT
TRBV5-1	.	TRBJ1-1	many	CASSLWGDGNTEAFF	TGCGCCAGCAGCTTGTGGGGGGACGGGAACACTGAAGCTTTCTTT
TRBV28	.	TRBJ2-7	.	CASTGGEVEGLYEQYF	TGTGCCAGCACCGGTGGGGAGGTCGAGGGCTTATACGAGCAGTACTTC
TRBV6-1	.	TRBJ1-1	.	CASRTGRTEAFF	TGTGCCAGCAGAACGGGGAGAACTGAAGCTTTCTTT
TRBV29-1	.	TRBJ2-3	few	CSPSRYTDTQYF	TGCAGCCCTTCCCGGTACACAGATACGCAGTATTTT
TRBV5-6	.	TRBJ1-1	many	CASSLGPFLNTEAFF	TGTGCCAGCAGCCTCGGACCGTTCCTGAACACTGAAGCTTTCTTT